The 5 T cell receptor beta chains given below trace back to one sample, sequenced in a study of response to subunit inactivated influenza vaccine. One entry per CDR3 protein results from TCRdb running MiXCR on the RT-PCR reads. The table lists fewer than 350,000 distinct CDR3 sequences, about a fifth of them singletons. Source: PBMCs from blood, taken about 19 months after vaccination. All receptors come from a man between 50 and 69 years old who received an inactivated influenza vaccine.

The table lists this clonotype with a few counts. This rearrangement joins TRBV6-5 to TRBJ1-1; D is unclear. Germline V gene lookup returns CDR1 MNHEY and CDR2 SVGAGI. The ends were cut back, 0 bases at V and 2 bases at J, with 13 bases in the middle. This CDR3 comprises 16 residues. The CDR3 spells CASSYSSLGFNTEAFF. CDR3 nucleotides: TGTGCCAGCAGTTACTCGAGTCTTGGGTTCAACACTGAAGCTTTCTTT.

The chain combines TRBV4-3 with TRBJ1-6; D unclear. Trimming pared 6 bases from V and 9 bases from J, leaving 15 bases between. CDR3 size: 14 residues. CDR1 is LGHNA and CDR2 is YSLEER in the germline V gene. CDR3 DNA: TGCGCCAGCAGTCCAACTTGGAGAACTTCACCCCTCCACTTT. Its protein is CASSPTWRTSPLHF.

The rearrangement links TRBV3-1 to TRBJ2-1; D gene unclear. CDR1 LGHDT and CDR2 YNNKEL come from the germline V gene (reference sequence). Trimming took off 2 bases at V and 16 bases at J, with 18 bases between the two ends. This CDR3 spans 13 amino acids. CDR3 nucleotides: TGTGCCAGCAGCCAAAGATATGGCGCCGGTCGCTTCTTC. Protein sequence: CASSQRYGAGRFF.

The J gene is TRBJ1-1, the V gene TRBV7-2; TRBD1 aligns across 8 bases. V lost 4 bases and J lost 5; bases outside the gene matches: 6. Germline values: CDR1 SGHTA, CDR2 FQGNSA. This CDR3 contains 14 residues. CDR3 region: CASSSDRGRTEAFF. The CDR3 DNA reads TGTGCCAGCAGCTCTGACAGGGGTAGGACTGAAGCTTTCTTT.

The CDR3 sequence is CATGGTDHYNEQFF. Here the CDR3 DNA reads TGTGCCACCGGGGGGACGGATCATTACAATGAGCAGTTCTTC. This rearrangement joins TRBV24-1 to TRBJ2-1; TRBD2 is a possible D gene (6 bases). The CDR3 totals 14 residues. Deletions cut 9 bases from V and 4 bases from J, with 15 bases between. Germline CDR1 reads KGHDR; CDR2 reads SFDVKD.